This TCR beta chain was sequenced during a study of blood T cells in healthy people across ages. The authors ran a second PCR of 7 to 11 cycles using a sample-barcoded 5' primer and a J-beta primer mix. The template-switch adaptor, which had 12 random nucleotides, put a tag on each cDNA molecule. A single record per CDR3 protein comes from TCRdb applying MiXCR to the 5' RACE reads. Among more than 800,000 distinct CDR3 sequences listed, roughly 26% were seen once. This clonotype was counted ten times or more. Its antigen is currently unknown. Trimming pared 3 bases from V and 0 bases from J, leaving 3 bases between. The CDR3 is made up of 13 amino acids. Germline assignment: CDR1 LNHNV and CDR2 YYDKDF (reference sequence). The authors isolated at least 6 million PBMCs per sample. Whole-study results and caveats: The recorded TCR beta diversity per million T cells decreased in a roughly linear manner with age.

This rearrangement joins TRBV15 to TRBJ1-5; no reliable D call. The sample taken for sequencing was blood. The clonotype originates from an elderly woman in good health. The CDR3 DNA reads as TGTGCCACCAGCAGGGCTAGCAATCAGCCCCAGCATTTT. Translating gives CATSRASNQPQHF.